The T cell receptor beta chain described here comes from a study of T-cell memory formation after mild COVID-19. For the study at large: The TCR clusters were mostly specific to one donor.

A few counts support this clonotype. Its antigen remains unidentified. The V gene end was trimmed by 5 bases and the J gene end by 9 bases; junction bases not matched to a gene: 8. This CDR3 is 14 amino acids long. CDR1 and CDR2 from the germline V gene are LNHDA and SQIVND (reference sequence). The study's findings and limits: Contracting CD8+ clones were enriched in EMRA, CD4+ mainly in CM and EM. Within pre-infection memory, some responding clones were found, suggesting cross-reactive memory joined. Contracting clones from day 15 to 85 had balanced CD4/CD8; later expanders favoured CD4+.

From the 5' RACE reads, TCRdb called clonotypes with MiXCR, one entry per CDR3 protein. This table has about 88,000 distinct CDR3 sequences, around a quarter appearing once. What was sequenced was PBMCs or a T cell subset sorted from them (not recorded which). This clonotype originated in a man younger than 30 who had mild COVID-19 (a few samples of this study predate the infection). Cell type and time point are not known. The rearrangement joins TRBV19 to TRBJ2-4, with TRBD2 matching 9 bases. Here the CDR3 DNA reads TGTGCCAGTAGTGTTGCGGGGGGGCTCGTCATTCAGTACTTC. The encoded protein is CASSVAGGLVIQYF.